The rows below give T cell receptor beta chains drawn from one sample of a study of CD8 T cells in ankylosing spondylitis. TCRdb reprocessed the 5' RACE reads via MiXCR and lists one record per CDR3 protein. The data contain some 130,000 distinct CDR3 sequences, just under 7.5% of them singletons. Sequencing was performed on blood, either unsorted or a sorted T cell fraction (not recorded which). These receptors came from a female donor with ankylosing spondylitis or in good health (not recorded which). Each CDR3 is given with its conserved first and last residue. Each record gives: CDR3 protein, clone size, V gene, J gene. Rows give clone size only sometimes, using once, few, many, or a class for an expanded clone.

CASREFNTGELFF	many	TRBV12-3/TRBV12-4	TRBJ2-2
CASSTWTANTGELFF	many	TRBV7-9	TRBJ2-2
CASSLMGLSNEQFF	many	TRBV7-3	TRBJ2-1
CASRARRAGNTEAFF	many	TRBV12-3/TRBV12-4	TRBJ1-1
CSARVGGGDTEAFF	many	TRBV20-1	TRBJ1-1
CASSLAGAGPRYEQYF	many	TRBV7-8	TRBJ2-7
CASSQNPIGPAPGELFF	many	TRBV6-2/TRBV6-3	TRBJ2-2
CASSHVVDRVYNEQFF	many	TRBV4-1	TRBJ2-1
CASSRRPSRTDTQYF	many	TRBV12-3/TRBV12-4	TRBJ2-3
CASSLLTALEGESEQYF	many	TRBV27	TRBJ2-7
CAITPGQGVGETQYF	.	TRBV10-3	TRBJ2-5
CSAKSDSSSSYEQYF	many	TRBV29-1	TRBJ2-7
CASSYGGGSHQETQYF	few	TRBV6-5	TRBJ2-5
CSGTRGLAGVNEQFF	many	TRBV29-1	TRBJ2-1
CASSDGTGQLYGYTF	many	TRBV27	TRBJ1-2
CSARATDTTYEQYF	.	TRBV20-1	TRBJ2-7
CASKALVDEQFF	many	TRBV6-2/TRBV6-3	TRBJ2-1
CSARGLRGSGNTIYF	many	TRBV20-1	TRBJ1-3
CASSSTTSGGPNEQFF	many	TRBV3-1	TRBJ2-1
CASSPTSGNEQFF	many	TRBV12-3/TRBV12-4	TRBJ2-1
CSAREQGATDTQYF	many	TRBV20-1	TRBJ2-3
CASSVEVQTYNEQFF	many	TRBV9	TRBJ2-1
CASSVDNYSNQPQHF	many	TRBV5-1	TRBJ1-5
CSGLFGATAEKLFF	.	TRBV29-1	TRBJ1-4
CASSLQDRLTTEAFF	many	TRBV5-1	TRBJ1-1
CASSQGQGSGYTF	many	TRBV4-2	TRBJ1-2
CASSLALGLAGGNEQFF	many	TRBV5-1	TRBJ2-1
CSASPGVYGYTF	many	TRBV20-1	TRBJ1-2
CASSLLGQGATGELFF	many	TRBV5-1	TRBJ2-2
CASRLGLGTDYNEQFF	many	TRBV6-5	TRBJ2-1
CASSFGSGLVGRETQYF	many	TRBV7-2	TRBJ2-5
CSARDRRGLHF	many	TRBV20-1	TRBJ1-6
CASAPQLRDNTEAFF	many	TRBV2	TRBJ1-1
CASSLRRDQETQYF	.	TRBV27	TRBJ2-5
CASSLAGETEAFF	.	TRBV28	TRBJ1-1
CASSKDRLPGGYTF	many	TRBV28	TRBJ1-2
CASSQGRGANQETQYF	many	TRBV4-1	TRBJ2-5
CASSYPIKPQSTDTQYF	many	TRBV7-9	TRBJ2-3
CASGGPVGNEQFF	many	TRBV6-1	TRBJ2-1
CASSFGTEAFF	many	TRBV12-3/TRBV12-4	TRBJ1-1
CASSSFGRGQKDQPQHF	many	TRBV7-8	TRBJ1-5
CASSRGQFYRNTIYF	many	TRBV12-3/TRBV12-4	TRBJ1-3
CSVGIQINEQFF	many	TRBV29-1	TRBJ2-1
CARKGAYNSPLHF	.	TRBV25-1	TRBJ1-6
CASSLLSSGGAGEQFF	.	TRBV28	TRBJ2-1
CASNVGFGANVLTF	few	TRBV5-5	TRBJ2-6
CASSPTPTGSTEAFF	many	TRBV7-2	TRBJ1-1
CASSLDRVNQPQHF	many	TRBV6-1	TRBJ1-5
CASSYTGHPLEGSNQPQHF	many	TRBV7-2	TRBJ1-5
CASSLIGPEGTQYF	few	TRBV12-3/TRBV12-4	TRBJ2-5
CASSLRGSSPLHF	many	TRBV28	TRBJ1-6
CATSDPRDSSAFF	many	TRBV24-1	TRBJ1-1
CASSPEALRGSGYTF	many	TRBV12-3/TRBV12-4	TRBJ1-2
CASSLLTNEQFF	many	TRBV7-2	TRBJ2-1
CASTSAGDTGELFF	many	TRBV4-2	TRBJ2-2